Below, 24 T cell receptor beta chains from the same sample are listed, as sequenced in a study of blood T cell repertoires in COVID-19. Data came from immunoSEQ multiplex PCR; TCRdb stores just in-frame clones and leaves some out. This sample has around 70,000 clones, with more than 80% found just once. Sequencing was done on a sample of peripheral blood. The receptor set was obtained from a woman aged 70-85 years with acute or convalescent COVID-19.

The CDR3 is CSVGVSTGDGYTF. The CDR3 bases are TGCAGCGTTGGGGTCTCAACCGGGGATGGCTACACCTTC. The rearrangement links TRBV29-1 to TRBJ1-2; D is undetermined. CDR1 SQVTM and CDR2 ANQGSEA come from the germline V gene. The CDR3 extends over 13 amino acids. V gave up 4 bases and J gave up 6 bases, with 15 bases separating them.

The CDR3 here is CASSGGSSYEQYF. The CDR3 coding sequence is TGTGCCAGTAGTGGCGGGAGCTCCTACGAGCAGTACTTC. The genes are TRBV19 and TRBJ2-7, with 7 positions matching TRBD2. Looked up from germline, CDR1 is LNHDA and CDR2 is SQIVND (reference sequence). Trimming cost V 5 bases and J 0 bases; bases outside gene matches: 1. This CDR3 contains 13 residues.

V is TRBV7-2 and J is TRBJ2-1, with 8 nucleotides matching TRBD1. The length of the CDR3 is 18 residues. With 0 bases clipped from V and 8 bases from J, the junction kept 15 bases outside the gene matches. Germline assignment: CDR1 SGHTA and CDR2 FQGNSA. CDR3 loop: CASSLARAARGRHDEQFF. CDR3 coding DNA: TGTGCCAGCAGCTTAGCGAGGGCGGCCAGGGGGCGGCACGATGAGCAGTTCTTC.

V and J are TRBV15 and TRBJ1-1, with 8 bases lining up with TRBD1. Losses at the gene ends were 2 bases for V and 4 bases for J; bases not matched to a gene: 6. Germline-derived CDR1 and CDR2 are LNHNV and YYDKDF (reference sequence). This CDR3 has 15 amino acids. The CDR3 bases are TGTGCCACCAGCAGACAGGACAGGGATGGCACTGAAGCTTTCTTT. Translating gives CATSRQDRDGTEAFF.

The CDR3 DNA follows: TGCAGCGTTGACACAGGGGACACCGGGGAGCTGTTTTTT. Translating gives CSVDTGDTGELFF. The gene calls are TRBV29-1 and TRBJ2-2; 7 nucleotides align to TRBD1. Looked up from germline, CDR1 is SQVTM and CDR2 is ANQGSEA. The V gene end was trimmed by 3 bases and the J gene end by 3 bases; junction bases not matched to a gene: 1. The CDR3 consists of 13 residues.

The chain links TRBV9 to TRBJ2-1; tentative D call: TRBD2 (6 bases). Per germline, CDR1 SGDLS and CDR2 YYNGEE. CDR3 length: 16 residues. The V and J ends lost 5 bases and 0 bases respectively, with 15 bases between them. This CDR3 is CASRQSSASSYNEQFF. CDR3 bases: TGTGCCAGCAGACAATCTAGCGCCAGCTCCTACAATGAGCAGTTCTTC.

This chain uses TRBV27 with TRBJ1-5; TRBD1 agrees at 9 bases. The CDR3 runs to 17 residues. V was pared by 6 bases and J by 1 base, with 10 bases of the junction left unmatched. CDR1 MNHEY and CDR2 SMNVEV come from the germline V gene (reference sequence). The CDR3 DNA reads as TGTGCCAGCAGCGGGACAGGGTATGTGGGCAGCAATCAGCCCCAGCATTTT. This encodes CASSGTGYVGSNQPQHF.

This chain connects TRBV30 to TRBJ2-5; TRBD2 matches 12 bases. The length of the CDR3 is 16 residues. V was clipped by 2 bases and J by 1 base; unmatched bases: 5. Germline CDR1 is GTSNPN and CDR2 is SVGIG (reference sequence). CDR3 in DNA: TGTGCCTGGAGTAGGGGACTAGCGGGTGTCCAAGAGACCCAGTACTTC. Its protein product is CAWSRGLAGVQETQYF.

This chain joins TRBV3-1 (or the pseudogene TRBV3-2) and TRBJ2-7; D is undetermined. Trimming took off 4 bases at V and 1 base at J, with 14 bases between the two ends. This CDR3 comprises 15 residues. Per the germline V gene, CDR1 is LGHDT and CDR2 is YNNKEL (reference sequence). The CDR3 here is CASSPYYGSSYEQYF. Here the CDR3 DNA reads TGTGCCAGCAGCCCCTACTATGGGTCTTCCTACGAGCAGTACTTC.

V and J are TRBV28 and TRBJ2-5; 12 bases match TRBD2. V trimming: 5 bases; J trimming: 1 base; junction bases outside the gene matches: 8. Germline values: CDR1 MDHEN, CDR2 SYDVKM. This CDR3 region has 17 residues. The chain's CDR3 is CASSPLAGGIPQETQYF. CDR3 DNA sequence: TGTGCCAGCAGTCCCCTAGCGGGAGGGATTCCCCAAGAGACCCAGTACTTC.

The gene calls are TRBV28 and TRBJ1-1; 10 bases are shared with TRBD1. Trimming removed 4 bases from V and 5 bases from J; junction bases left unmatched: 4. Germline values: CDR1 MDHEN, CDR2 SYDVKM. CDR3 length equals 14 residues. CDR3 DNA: TGTGCCAGCAGTTGGACAGGGGGAAAAACTGAAGCTTTCTTT. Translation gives CASSWTGGKTEAFF.

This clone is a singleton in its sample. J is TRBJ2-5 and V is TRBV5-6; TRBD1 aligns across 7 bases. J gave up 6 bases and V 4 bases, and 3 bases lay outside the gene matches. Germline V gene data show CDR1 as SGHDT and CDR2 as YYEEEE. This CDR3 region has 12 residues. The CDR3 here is CASSRGLKTQYF. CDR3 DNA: TGTGCCAGCAGCAGGGGGCTTAAGACCCAGTACTTC.

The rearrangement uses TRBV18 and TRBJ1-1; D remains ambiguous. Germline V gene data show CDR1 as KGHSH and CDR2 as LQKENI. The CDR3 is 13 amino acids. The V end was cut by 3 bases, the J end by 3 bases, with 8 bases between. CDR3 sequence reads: CASSPVSDTEAFF. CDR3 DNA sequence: TGTGCCAGCTCACCGGTCTCGGACACTGAAGCTTTCTTT.

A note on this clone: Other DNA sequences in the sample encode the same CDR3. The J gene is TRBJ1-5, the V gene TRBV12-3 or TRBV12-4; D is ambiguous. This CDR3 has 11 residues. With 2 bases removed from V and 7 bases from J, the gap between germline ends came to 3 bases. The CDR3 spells CASSLSQPQHF. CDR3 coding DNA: TGTGCCAGCAGTTTAAGCCAGCCCCAGCATTTT.

The CDR3 region has the DNA TGTGCCTGGAGTGGGACTAGCGGGAGGGCCGCGTCCTACAATGAGCAGTTCTTC. Translation: CAWSGTSGRAASYNEQFF. The chain combines TRBV30 with TRBJ2-1, with 15 bases identical to TRBD2. CDR1 is GTSNPN and CDR2 is SVGIG in the germline V gene (reference sequence). This CDR3 region has 18 residues. V dropped 1 base and J dropped 1; count of bases not matched to a gene: 5.

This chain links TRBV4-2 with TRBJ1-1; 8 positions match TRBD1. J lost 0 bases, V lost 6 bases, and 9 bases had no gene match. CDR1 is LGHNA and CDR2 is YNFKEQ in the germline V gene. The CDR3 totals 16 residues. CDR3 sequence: CASRSGQGALNTEAFF. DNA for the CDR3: TGTGCCAGCAGATCCGGACAGGGCGCCCTGAACACTGAAGCTTTCTTT.

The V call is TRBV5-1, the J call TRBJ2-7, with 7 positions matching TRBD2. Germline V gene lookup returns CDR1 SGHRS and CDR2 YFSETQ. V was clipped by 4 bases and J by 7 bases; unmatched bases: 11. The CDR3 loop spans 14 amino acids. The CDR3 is CASSPAAGLGEQYF. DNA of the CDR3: TGCGCCAGCAGCCCTGCAGCGGGGTTGGGGGAGCAGTACTTC. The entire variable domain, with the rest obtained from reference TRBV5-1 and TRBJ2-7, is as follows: KAGVTQTPRYLIKTRGQQVTLSCSPISGHRSVSWYQQTPGQGLQFLFEYFSETQRNKGNFPGRFSGRQFSNSRSEMNVSTLELGDSALYLCASSPAAGLGEQYFGPGTRLTVT.

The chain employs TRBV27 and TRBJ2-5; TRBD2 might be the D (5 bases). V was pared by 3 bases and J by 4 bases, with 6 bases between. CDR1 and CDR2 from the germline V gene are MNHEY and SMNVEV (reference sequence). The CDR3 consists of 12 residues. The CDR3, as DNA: TGTGCCAGCAGTTTCGAGGGAGAGACCCAGTACTTC. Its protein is CASSFEGETQYF.

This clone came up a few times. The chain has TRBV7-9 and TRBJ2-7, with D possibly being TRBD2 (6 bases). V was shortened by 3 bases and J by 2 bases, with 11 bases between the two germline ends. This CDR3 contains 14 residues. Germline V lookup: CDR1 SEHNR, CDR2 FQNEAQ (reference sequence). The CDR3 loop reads CASSFGERAYEQYF. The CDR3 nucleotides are TGTGCCAGCAGCTTTGGTGAGCGGGCCTACGAGCAGTACTTC.

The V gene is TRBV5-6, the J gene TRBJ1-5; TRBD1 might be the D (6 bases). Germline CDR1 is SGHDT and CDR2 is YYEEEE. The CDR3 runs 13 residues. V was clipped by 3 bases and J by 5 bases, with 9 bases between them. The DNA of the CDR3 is TGTGCCAGCAGCTCAACAGGGTATCAGCCCCAGCATTTT. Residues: CASSSTGYQPQHF.

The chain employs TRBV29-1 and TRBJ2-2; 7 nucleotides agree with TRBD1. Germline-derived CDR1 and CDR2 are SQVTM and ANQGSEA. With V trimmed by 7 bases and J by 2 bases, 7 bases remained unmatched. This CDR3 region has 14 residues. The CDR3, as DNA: TGCAGCGGCTGGACAGGCTTTAACACCGGGGAGCTGTTTTTT. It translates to CSGWTGFNTGELFF.

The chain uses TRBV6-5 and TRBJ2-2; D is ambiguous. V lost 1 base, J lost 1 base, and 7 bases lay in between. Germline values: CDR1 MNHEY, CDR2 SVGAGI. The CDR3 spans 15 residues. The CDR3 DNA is TGTGCCAGCAGTTACTTCGGTCGGAACACCGGGGAGCTGTTTTTT. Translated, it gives CASSYFGRNTGELFF.

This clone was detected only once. The CDR3 sequence: CASARGYKLFF. The CDR3 region has the DNA TGTGCCAGCGCCAGGGGTTACAAACTGTTTTTT. The gene calls are TRBV3-1 (or the pseudogene TRBV3-2) and TRBJ1-4, with D perhaps TRBD1 (6 bases). The CDR3 is made up of 11 amino acids. The germline CDR1 and CDR2 sequences are LGHDT and YNNKEL (reference sequence). V was pared by 8 bases and J by 11 bases, with 12 bases between.

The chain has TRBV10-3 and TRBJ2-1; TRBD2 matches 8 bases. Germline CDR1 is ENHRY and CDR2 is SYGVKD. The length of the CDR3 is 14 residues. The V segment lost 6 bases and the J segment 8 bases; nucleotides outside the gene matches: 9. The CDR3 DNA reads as TGTGCCATCAGGGGGGCGGGAGGAGGGGATGAGCAGTTCTTC. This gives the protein CAIRGAGGGDEQFF.